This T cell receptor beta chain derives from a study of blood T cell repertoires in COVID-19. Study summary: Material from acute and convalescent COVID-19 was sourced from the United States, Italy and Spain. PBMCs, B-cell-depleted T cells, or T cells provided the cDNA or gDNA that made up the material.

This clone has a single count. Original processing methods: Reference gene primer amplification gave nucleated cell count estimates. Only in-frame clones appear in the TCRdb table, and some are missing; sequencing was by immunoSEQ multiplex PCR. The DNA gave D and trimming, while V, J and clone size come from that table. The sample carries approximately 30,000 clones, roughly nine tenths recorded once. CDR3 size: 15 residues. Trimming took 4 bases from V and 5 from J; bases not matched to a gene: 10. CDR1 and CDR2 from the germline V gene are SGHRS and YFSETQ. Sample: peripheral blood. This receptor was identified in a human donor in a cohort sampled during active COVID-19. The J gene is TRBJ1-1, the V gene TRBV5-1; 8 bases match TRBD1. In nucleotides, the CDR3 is TGCGCCAGCAGCCTCAATCAGGGGGCTAAGACTGAAGCTTTCTTT. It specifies CASSLNQGAKTEAFF.